A single sample is the source of the 3 T cell receptor beta chains below, sequenced in a study of human versus mouse CDR3 diversity and MHC coevolution. Produced via immunoSEQ multiplex PCR; TCRdb's table is partial and in-frame only. The profile shows about 80,000 clones, just over 90% of them singletons. Sequencing input: naive CD4+ T cells from blood. Subset meaning: CD45RO-negative CD62L-positive naive CD4 T cells. The receptor set was obtained from a person aged 25-75 years in good health.

V is TRBV11-2 and J is TRBJ2-7; a possible D gene is TRBD2 (5 bases). Germline-derived CDR1 and CDR2 are SGHAT and FQNNGV. The CDR3 length is 13 residues. The germline V and J ends were trimmed by 5 bases and 5 bases, with 13 bases remaining between them. The CDR3 here is CASSLLGVNEQYF. CDR3 in DNA: TGTGCCAGCAGCCTCCTCGGGGTAAACGAGCAGTACTTC.

This chain connects TRBV7-3 to TRBJ2-7; 7 bases align to TRBD1. The CDR3 loop spans 15 amino acids. The V gene's germline CDR1 is SGHTA and CDR2 FQGTGA. V lost 3 bases, J lost 4 bases, and 9 bases stayed unmatched. For the CDR3, the DNA is TGTGCCAGCAGCTTGGGGATGGGACAGCAGTACGAGCAGTACTTC. Protein product: CASSLGMGQQYEQYF.

The V and J genes are TRBV7-3 and TRBJ2-2; 9 bases are shared with TRBD1. The germline V gene encodes CDR1 SGHTA and CDR2 FQGTGA. Germline trimming cut 7 bases from V and 1 base from J; bases unmatched to any gene: 4. CDR3 length: 15 residues. CDR3 nucleotides: TGTGCCAGCACCCGACAGGGGGGGAACACCGGGGAGCTGTTTTTT. Amino acid sequence: CASTRQGGNTGELFF. Filled out from reference TRBV7-3 and TRBJ2-2, the complete variable domain reads GAGVSQTPSNKVTEKGKYVELRCDPISGHTALYWYRQSLGQGPEFLIYFQGTGAADDSGLPNDRFFAVRPEGSVSTLKIQRTERGDSAVYLCASTRQGGNTGELFFGEGSRLTVL.